This TCR beta chain was identified in a study of T cells in localized non-small cell lung cancer. Whole-study results and caveats: Median approximately 58 top-100 tumor clones were shared with paired adjacent lung.

Data came from immunoSEQ multiplex PCR; TCRdb stores just in-frame clones and leaves some out. Of 1,700 or so clones in the sample, 20% to 25% are singletons; the top ten hold over 10%. The CDR3 sequence is 19 residues long. Germline-derived CDR1 and CDR2 are LNHDA and SQIVND (reference sequence). V shed 7 bases and J shed 7 bases, with 29 bases lying between them. With respect to this clone: Its antigen is still unknown.

This TCR was sampled from a man between 40 and 70 years old with stage III lung adenocarcinoma. Sequenced here: lung tumor tissue, sampled before any cancer treatment. The chain recombines TRBV19 with TRBJ1-6; perhaps TRBD1 as D (5 bases). DNA for the CDR3: TGTGCCAGTATTCCCCCCAACAGGACGGCGGTTTCTCGGAATTCACCCCTCCACTTT. Translated: CASIPPNRTAVSRNSPLHF.